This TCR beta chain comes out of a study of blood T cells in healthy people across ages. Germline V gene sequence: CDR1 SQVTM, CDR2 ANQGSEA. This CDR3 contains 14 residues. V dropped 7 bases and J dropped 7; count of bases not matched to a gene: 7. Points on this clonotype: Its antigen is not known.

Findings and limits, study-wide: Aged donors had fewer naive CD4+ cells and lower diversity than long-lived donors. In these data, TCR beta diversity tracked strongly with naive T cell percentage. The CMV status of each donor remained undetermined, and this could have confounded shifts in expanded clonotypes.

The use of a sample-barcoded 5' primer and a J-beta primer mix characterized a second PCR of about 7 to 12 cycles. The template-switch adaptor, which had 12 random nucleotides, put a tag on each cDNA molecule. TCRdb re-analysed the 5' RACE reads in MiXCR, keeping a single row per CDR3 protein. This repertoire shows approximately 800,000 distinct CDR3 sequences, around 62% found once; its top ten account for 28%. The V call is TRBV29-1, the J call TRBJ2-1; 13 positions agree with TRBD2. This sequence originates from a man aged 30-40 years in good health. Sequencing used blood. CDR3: CSAMRTSGGNEQFF. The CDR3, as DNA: TGCAGCGCGATGAGGACTAGCGGGGGTAATGAGCAGTTCTTC.